This record looks at one TCR beta chain sequence and its context. The antigen it recognizes is unknown. Per-base qualities were not stored, and no clone one base away is much larger. The immunoSEQ Assay, a bias-controlled multiplex PCR, was used to amplify TCRbeta CDR3 regions from genomic DNA. On the authors' methods: The number of nucleated cells in each sample was estimated from the amplification of reference gene primers within the assay. Sequence reads were collapsed and filtered to measure the absolute abundance of every unique TCRbeta CDR3 rearrangement. For each sample, productive Simpson clonality was calculated as the square root of Simpson's diversity index over productive rearrangements. What TCRdb holds here is the immuneACCESS table cut down to in-frame rearrangements. Part of the clones is not present; checked against another copy, under half of the missing clones reflect an unresolved V gene, and the others are unexplained. The DNA gave D and trimming, while V, J and clone size come from that table. Within this sample are some 120,000 clones, with 65% to 85% of them counted one time only. The leading ten clones occupy roughly 1.8% of the sample.

This sample stems from a study of blood T cell repertoires in COVID-19 (dated by TCRdb to the early 2020s). For the study in its entirety: Samples covering the acute and convalescent phases of COVID-19 were provided by collaborators in the United States, Italy and Spain. The material from the prospective study consisted of cDNA or gDNA derived from T cells, B-cell-depleted T cells, or PBMCs. Subjects who had been exposed to COVID-19, were actively infected with it, or had recovered from it provided the deeply sampled blood TCRbeta repertoires that made up the dataset. The samples were drawn from two sources: the first 160 participants of the ongoing ImmuneRACE study, and approximately 1,300 subjects contributed by 6 global collaborators. Where available, HLA class I and class II types were obtained from metadata supplied by the sample provider rather than from assay-based typing. The repertoires were released in a freely available public database intended as a resource for research on the immune response to SARS-CoV-2. Sample metadata almost always included a de-identified subject ID, COVID-19 status, age in years and sex. The research as a whole found: The amount of clinical and demographic metadata varied by source and participant and was provided uncurated.

CDR1 and CDR2 are drawn from the germline V gene: MDHEN, SYDVKM. The CDR3 runs 12 residues from the cysteine to the phenylalanine. Of the read, only the CDR3 DNA is kept; its 36 bases are in frame from base 1. Clipping removes 6 bases from V and 6 bases from J, with 1 as the unmatched junction base count. Collaborating institutions collected whole blood in K2EDTA tubes following their own protocols. For TCRbeta analysis, collaborators shipped samples as frozen whole blood, isolated PBMCs, or DNA extracted from either of those sample types. Sequencing input: peripheral blood. The receptor was derived from a man between 65 and 80 years old with acute or convalescent COVID-19. The V and J segments used are TRBV28 and TRBJ2-2; TRBD1 matches 7 bases in the middle. The sequenced DNA: TGTGCCAGCAGGACAGGGTCCGGGGAGCTGTTTTTT. It encodes CASRTGSGELFF.